Listed here are 12 T cell receptor beta chains from one sample, sequenced in a study of human T cells and chemical hapten exposure. Stated time point: patch test 2, 6 weeks after DPC sensitization. Treatment noted: therapeutic diphenylcyclopropenone sensitization with weekly scalp DPC. MiXCR was run by TCRdb on the RACE reads, yielding one entry per CDR3 protein. This repertoire shows approximately 92,000 distinct CDR3 sequences, over 10% found once; its top ten account for about 3%. Sequencing used whole blood, obtained in connection with sensitization to the hapten diphenylcyclopropenone (DPC). All receptors derive from a woman in her 40s with alopecia areata. Some clones in this sample may be carry-over from other donors' samples.

The gene calls are TRBV7-2 and TRBJ2-5; D gene ambiguous. The CDR3 loop spans 12 amino acids. Germline CDR1 reads SGHTA; CDR2 reads FQGNSA. V lost 1 base, J lost 5 bases, and 5 bases lay in between. CDR3 sequence: CASSLVHETQYF. The CDR3 DNA is TGTGCCAGCAGCTTAGTGCACGAGACCCAGTACTTC.

The chain is built from TRBV29-1 and TRBJ1-2, with 8 bases identical to TRBD1. Germline CDR1 SQVTM, CDR2 ANQGSEA. V trimming: 5 bases; J trimming: 6 bases; junction bases outside the gene matches: 8. The CDR3 consists of 13 residues. Here the CDR3 DNA reads TGCAGCGTTCTGACAGGGGCTCCCCATGGCTACACCTTC. Translating gives CSVLTGAPHGYTF.

This clonotype turned up a few times. V and J are TRBV7-3 and TRBJ1-2; D uncertain. The CDR3 is 13 amino acids. The germline V and J ends were trimmed by 4 bases and 7 bases, with 13 bases remaining between them. Germline CDR1 is SGHTA and CDR2 is FQGTGA. In DNA, the CDR3 is TGTGCCAGCAGCTCTACACCCGGCGGTGGCTACACCTTC. Its protein product is CASSSTPGGGYTF.

The rearrangement uses TRBV4-3 and TRBJ2-3, with D unresolved. The CDR3 length is 13 residues. Germline CDR1 is LGHNA and CDR2 is YSLEER. Trimming cost V 0 bases and J 5 bases, with 6 bases left between them. CDR3 sequence: CASSQDYGDTQYF. The DNA of the CDR3 is TGCGCCAGCAGCCAAGATTATGGAGATACGCAGTATTTT.

V and J are TRBV27 and TRBJ2-7, with D unclear. This CDR3 is 13 amino acids long. Germline V CDR1 and CDR2: MNHEY, SMNVEV (reference sequence). Deletions cut 2 bases from V and 12 bases from J, with 17 bases between. CDR3 nucleotide sequence: TGTGCCAGCAGTTTAGCTGGCGAGAGGTTGCGGTACTTC. The encoded protein is CASSLAGERLRYF.

This clonotype was counted between two and nine times. This chain joins TRBV2 and TRBJ2-5; D tentatively fits TRBD1 or TRBD2 (5 bases each). The germline CDR1 and CDR2 sequences are SNHLY and FYNNEI. V lost 8 bases to trimming and J lost 4 bases, with 11 bases between them. This CDR3 is built from 12 residues. This CDR3 reads CASRDGGETQYF. DNA of the CDR3: TGTGCCAGCCGGGATGGGGGAGAGACCCAGTACTTC. Full variable domain (missing parts from reference TRBV2 and TRBJ2-5): EPEVTQTPSHQVTQMGQEVILRCVPISNHLYFYWYRQILGQKVEFLVSFYNNEISEKSEIFDDQFSVERPDGSNFTLKIRSTKLEDSAMYFCASRDGGETQYFGPGTRLLVL.

This clonotype was counted many times. The chain uses TRBV27 and TRBJ2-5; 12 bases map to TRBD2. V lost 3 bases to trimming and J lost 2 bases; unmatched junction nucleotides: 1. The CDR3 runs 15 residues. The germline V gene has CDR1 MNHEY and CDR2 SMNVEV (reference sequence). The CDR3 nucleotides are TGTGCCAGCAGTTTCCTAGCGGGAGGGCAAGAGACCCAGTACTTC. It yields the protein CASSFLAGGQETQYF.

This clonotype came up many times. The V gene is TRBV9, the J gene TRBJ2-3, with 13 bases matching TRBD2. The CDR3 is 20 residues long. After removal of 1 base from V and 4 bases from J, the junction contained 15 bases not matched to a gene. CDR1 is SGDLS and CDR2 is YYNGEE in the germline V gene. The CDR3 is CASSVRPGLAGAGGADTQYF. The DNA of the CDR3 is TGTGCCAGCAGCGTAAGGCCCGGACTAGCGGGGGCCGGCGGGGCAGATACGCAGTATTTT.

The V call is TRBV27, the J call TRBJ2-7; D is unresolved. The CDR3 has 11 amino acids. Trimming took off 5 bases at V and 7 bases at J, with 9 bases between the two ends. Germline CDR1 is MNHEY and CDR2 is SMNVEV (reference sequence). The CDR3 bases are TGTGCCAGCAGTGCCAACAAGGAGCAGTACTTC. Translation gives CASSANKEQYF.

This clonotype was observed at least ten times. This chain uses TRBV18 with TRBJ1-3; D is possibly TRBD1 (6 bases). The CDR3 loop spans 17 amino acids. Germline-derived CDR1 and CDR2 are KGHSH and LQKENI. V shed 3 bases and J shed 6 bases, with 21 bases lying between them. CDR3 bases: TGTGCCAGCTCACCGCGGGGGCGCCGGGGACAAGAAAACACCATATATTTT. Protein product: CASSPRGRRGQENTIYF.

The V gene is TRBV6-2 or TRBV6-3, the J gene TRBJ2-1; 8 positions match TRBD2. Per the germline V gene, CDR1 is MNHEY and CDR2 is SVGEGT. The CDR3 extends over 16 amino acids. Trimming took 6 bases from V and 7 from J; bases not matched to a gene: 14. The CDR3 DNA sequence: TGTGCCAGCAGACTAGGACCGGGGGGGCCTGGTAATGAGCAGTTCTTC. Its translation: CASRLGPGGPGNEQFF.

There are a few counts of this clonotype. This chain uses TRBV6-5 with TRBJ1-2; no clear D gene. V lost 2 bases, J lost 0 bases, and 7 bases lay in between. The V gene's germline CDR1 is MNHEY and CDR2 SVGAGI. The CDR3 length is 14 residues. For the CDR3, the DNA is TGTGCCAGCAGTTACAAGGCATCTAACTATGGCTACACCTTC. Residues: CASSYKASNYGYTF.